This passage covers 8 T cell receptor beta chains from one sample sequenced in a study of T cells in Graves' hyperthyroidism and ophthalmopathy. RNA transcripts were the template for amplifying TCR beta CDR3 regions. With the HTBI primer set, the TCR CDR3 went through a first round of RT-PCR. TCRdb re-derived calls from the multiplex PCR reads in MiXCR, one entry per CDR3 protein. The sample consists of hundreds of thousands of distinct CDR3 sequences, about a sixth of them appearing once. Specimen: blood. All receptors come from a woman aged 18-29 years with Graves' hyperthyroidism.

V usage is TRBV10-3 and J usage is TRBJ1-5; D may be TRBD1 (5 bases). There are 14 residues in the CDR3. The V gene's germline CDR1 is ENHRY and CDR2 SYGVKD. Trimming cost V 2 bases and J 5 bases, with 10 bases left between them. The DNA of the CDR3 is TGTGCCATCAGTGAGGGGGACGGTTATCAGCCCCAGCATTTT. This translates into CAISEGDGYQPQHF.

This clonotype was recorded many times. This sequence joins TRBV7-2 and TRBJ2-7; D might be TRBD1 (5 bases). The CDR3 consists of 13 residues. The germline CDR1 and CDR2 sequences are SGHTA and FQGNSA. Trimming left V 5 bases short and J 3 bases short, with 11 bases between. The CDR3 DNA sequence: TGTGCCAGCAGCCCACGACAGATCTACGAGCAGTACTTC. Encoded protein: CASSPRQIYEQYF.

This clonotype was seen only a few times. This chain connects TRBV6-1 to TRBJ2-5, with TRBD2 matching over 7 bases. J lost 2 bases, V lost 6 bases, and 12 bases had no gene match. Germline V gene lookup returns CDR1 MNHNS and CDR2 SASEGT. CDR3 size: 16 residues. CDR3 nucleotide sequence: TGTGCCAGCAGAGACCTGTTTGGGGGGGAACAAGAGACCCAGTACTTC. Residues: CASRDLFGGEQETQYF.

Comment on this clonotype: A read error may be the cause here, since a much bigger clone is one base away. The CDR3 region has the DNA TGCAGTGCTAGGAATTGGCAGCCGAACACCGGGGAGCAGTTTTTT. This translates into CSARNWQPNTGEQFF. This chain links TRBV20-1 with TRBJ2-2; tentative D call: TRBD2 (5 bases). This CDR3 is built from 15 residues. Germline values: CDR1 DFQATT, CDR2 SNEGSKA (reference sequence).

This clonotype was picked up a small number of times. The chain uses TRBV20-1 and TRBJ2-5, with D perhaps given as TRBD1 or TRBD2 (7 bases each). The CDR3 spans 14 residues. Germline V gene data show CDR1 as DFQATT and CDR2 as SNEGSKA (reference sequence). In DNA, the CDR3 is TGCAGCTCTGACAGAGCGGGACAGCCTGGGACCCAGTACTTC. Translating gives CSSDRAGQPGTQYF.

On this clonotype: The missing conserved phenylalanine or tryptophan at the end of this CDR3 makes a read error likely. CDR3 amino acids: CASRGDRRKSNQPQHL. For the CDR3, the DNA is TGTGCCAGCAGGGGGGACAGGAGGAAGAGCAATCAGCCCCAGCATCTT. The chain couples TRBV2 to TRBJ1-5, with 8 bases that match TRBD1. The CDR3 runs to 16 residues. Germline V CDR1 and CDR2: SNHLY, FYNNEI. After removal of 6 bases from V and 1 base from J, the junction contained 8 bases not matched to a gene.

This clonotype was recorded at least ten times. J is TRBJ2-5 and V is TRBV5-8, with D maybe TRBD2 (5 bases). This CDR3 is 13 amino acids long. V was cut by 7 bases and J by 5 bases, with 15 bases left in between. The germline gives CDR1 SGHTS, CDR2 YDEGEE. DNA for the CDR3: TGTGCCAGCGGGCTGCCGGGGTCGGAGACCCAGTACTTC. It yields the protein CASGLPGSETQYF.

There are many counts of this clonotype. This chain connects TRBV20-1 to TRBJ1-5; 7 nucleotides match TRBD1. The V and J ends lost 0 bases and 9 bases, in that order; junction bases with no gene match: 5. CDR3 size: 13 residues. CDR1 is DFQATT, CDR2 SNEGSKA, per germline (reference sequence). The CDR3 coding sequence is TGCAGTGCTAGAGAGGCAGGGGGGATGCCCCAGCATTTT. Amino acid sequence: CSAREAGGMPQHF.